This passage covers 23 T cell receptor beta chains from one sample sequenced in a study of early T cells in non-severe SARS-CoV-2 infection. TCRdb independently ran MiXCR on the 5' RACE reads; one entry per CDR3 protein. Of tens of thousands of distinct CDR3 sequences listed, under 15% are singletons. Specimen: whole blood, collected at baseline. Every receptor here comes from an adult who was a healthcare worker with PCR-confirmed SARS-CoV-2 infection or an uninfected control (not recorded which).

The sample holds a few counts of this clonotype. This rearrangement joins TRBV7-9 to TRBJ1-1, with D tentatively TRBD1 (6 bases). Germline-derived CDR1 and CDR2 are SEHNR and FQNEAQ (reference sequence). This CDR3 is 15 amino acids long. Between the trimmed V and J ends, which lost 1 base and 1 base, there was a span of 10 bases. Written as DNA, the CDR3 is TGTGCCAGCAGCTTAGTCGGGGGCGCGAACACTGAAGCTTTCTTT. Translated: CASSLVGGANTEAFF.

There are a few counts of this clonotype. The rearrangement joins TRBV7-9 to TRBJ1-3; possibly TRBD1 for D (6 bases). V lost 3 bases, J lost 1 base, and 13 bases lay in between. This CDR3 spans 16 amino acids. CDR1 is SEHNR and CDR2 is FQNEAQ in the germline V gene (reference sequence). In DNA form, the CDR3 reads TGTGCCAGCAGCTTCCTTGGGGGCGCGTCTGGAAACACCATATATTTT. This gives the protein CASSFLGGASGNTIYF.

This clonotype was detected many times. The chain uses TRBV6-6 and TRBJ1-2; D might be TRBD1 (5 bases). The CDR3 has 12 amino acids. V lost 2 bases to trimming and J lost 7 bases, with 8 bases between them. CDR1 MNHNY and CDR2 SVGAGI come from the germline V gene (reference sequence). The CDR3 protein is CASSYKGSGYTF. CDR3 nucleotides: TGTGCCAGCAGTTACAAGGGGTCTGGCTACACCTTC.

In this sample, this clonotype turned up a few times. The chain carries TRBV7-9 and TRBJ2-5; D may match TRBD1 or TRBD2 (5 bases each). V dropped 1 base and J dropped 0 bases, with 12 bases sitting between them. Germline CDR1 is SEHNR and CDR2 is FQNEAQ (reference sequence). This CDR3 has 16 amino acids. The CDR3 protein is CASSLVPGSNQETQYF. The CDR3 bases are TGTGCCAGCAGCTTAGTGCCAGGGAGCAACCAAGAGACCCAGTACTTC. Full variable domain (remainder filled in from reference TRBV7-9 and TRBJ2-5): DTGVSQNPRHKITKRGQNVTFRCDPISEHNRLYWYRQTLGQGPEFLTYFQNEAQLEKSRLLSDRFSAERPKGSFSTLEIQRTEQGDSAMYLCASSLVPGSNQETQYFGPGTRLLVL.

The chain recombines TRBV19 with TRBJ2-4; 12 bases line up with TRBD2. The CDR3 has 17 amino acids. The V and J ends lost 5 bases and 8 bases, in that order; junction bases with no gene match: 13. CDR1 and CDR2 (germline): LNHDA, SQIVND (reference sequence). Here the CDR3 reads CASSGATTSGGQYIQYF. The CDR3 coding sequence is TGTGCCAGTAGTGGAGCCACGACTAGCGGGGGCCAGTACATTCAGTACTTC.

This chain connects TRBV10-2 to TRBJ1-5; 11 bases match TRBD1. Germline-derived CDR1 and CDR2 are WSHSY and SAAADI. Trimming removed 4 bases from V and 3 bases from J; junction bases left unmatched: 2. The CDR3 has 15 amino acids. The chain's CDR3 is CASSGDRGYNQPQHF. The CDR3 coding sequence is TGCGCCAGCAGTGGGGACAGGGGGTACAATCAGCCCCAGCATTTT.

This chain links TRBV7-9 with TRBJ2-5, with a weak D call TRBD2 (7 bases). Trimming shortened V by 0 bases and J by 4 bases, and 15 bases separated the two germline ends. This CDR3 has 16 residues. Germline CDR1 is SEHNR and CDR2 is FQNEAQ (reference sequence). The CDR3 is CASSLAVRGGRETQYF. In DNA form, the CDR3 reads TGTGCCAGCAGCTTAGCTGTCAGGGGCGGGAGAGAGACCCAGTACTTC.

CDR3 loop: CASSLQAWVREQYF. Here the CDR3 DNA reads TGTGCCAGCAGCTTACAGGCCTGGGTAAGGGAGCAGTACTTC. The chain links TRBV7-2 to TRBJ2-7; D is unclear. The germline CDR1 and CDR2 sequences are SGHTA and FQGNSA. V dropped 2 bases and J dropped 7 bases, with 15 bases sitting between them. The CDR3 runs to 14 residues.

This clonotype was observed a handful of times. V gene TRBV5-5 combines with J gene TRBJ2-5; no reliable D call. The V end lost 2 bases, the J end lost 0 bases, and 5 bases lay between the germline ends. The CDR3 extends over 13 amino acids. Germline loops: CDR1 SGHKS, CDR2 YYEKEE (reference sequence). The CDR3 spells CASSLLNQETQYF. CDR3 sequence (DNA): TGTGCCAGCAGCTTACTAAACCAAGAGACCCAGTACTTC.

This clonotype was recorded a few times. This chain links TRBV11-1 with TRBJ2-4, with TRBD1 identical over 12 bases. Germline CDR1 SGHAT, CDR2 FQDESV (reference sequence). Losses at the gene ends were 5 bases for V and 5 bases for J; bases not matched to a gene: 7. The CDR3 extends over 16 amino acids. The CDR3, as DNA: TGTGCCAGCAGCCCCGGGACAGGGGGCTTTGAAAACATTCAGTACTTC. It codes for CASSPGTGGFENIQYF.

V is TRBV2 and J is TRBJ2-3; 7 bases are shared with TRBD1. The CDR3 covers 16 residues. V lost 5 bases and J lost 0; bases outside the gene matches: 8. CDR1 and CDR2 from the germline V gene are SNHLY and FYNNEI. CDR3 sequence: CASSFDRVSSTDTQYF. The CDR3 DNA sequence: TGTGCCAGCAGTTTCGACAGGGTATCGAGCACAGATACGCAGTATTTT.

This clonotype was seen a few times. The chain carries TRBV5-1 and TRBJ2-2, with D possibly matching TRBD2 (5 bases). This CDR3 has 14 residues. Deletions cut 1 base from V and 5 bases from J, with 9 bases between. Per the germline V gene, CDR1 is SGHRS and CDR2 is YFSETQ. CDR3 sequence reads: CASSLLRGTGELFF. In nucleotides, the CDR3 is TGCGCCAGCAGCTTGCTCCGGGGAACCGGGGAGCTGTTTTTT.

In this sample, this clonotype turned up many times. The chain links TRBV5-1 to TRBJ2-2; 9 bases agree with TRBD1. The V segment lost 10 bases and the J segment 3 bases; nucleotides outside the gene matches: 4. The germline V gene encodes CDR1 SGHRS and CDR2 YFSETQ. The CDR3 covers 13 residues. DNA of the CDR3: TGCGCCTCCCGGACAGGGGACACCGGGGAGCTGTTTTTT. It is translated as CASRTGDTGELFF.

This chain connects TRBV10-3 to TRBJ2-3, with 12 positions matching TRBD2. The V gene's germline CDR1 is ENHRY and CDR2 SYGVKD. There are 14 residues in the CDR3. The J segment lost 2 bases and the V segment lost 9 bases, leaving 3 bases of the junction unmatched. This chain's CDR3 is CAMRTSGNTDTQYF. In nucleotides, the CDR3 is TGTGCCATGAGGACTAGCGGGAACACAGATACGCAGTATTTT.

The rearrangement links TRBV5-8 to TRBJ1-6, with D unresolved. Germline V gives CDR1 SGHTS, CDR2 YDEGEE. Trimming removed 3 bases from V and 8 bases from J, with 9 bases in between. The CDR3 spans 13 residues. This CDR3 reads CASSSGSHSPLHF. The CDR3 DNA reads TGTGCCAGCAGCTCCGGATCCCATTCACCCCTCCACTTT.

The gene calls are TRBV7-2 and TRBJ2-3, with D unresolved. Germline lookup yields CDR1 SGHTA and CDR2 FQGNSA. V lost 0 bases and J lost 1, with 2 bases in between. The CDR3 covers 13 residues. CDR3 DNA sequence: TGTGCCAGCAGCTTAGCGCGCACAGATACGCAGTATTTT. Its translation is CASSLARTDTQYF.

This clonotype has more than one count but fewer than ten. This rearrangement joins TRBV9 to TRBJ2-5; TRBD2 matches at 10 bases. This CDR3 spans 15 amino acids. Losses at the gene ends were 2 bases for V and 2 bases for J; bases not matched to a gene: 3. Germline V gene sequence: CDR1 SGDLS, CDR2 YYNGEE. CDR3 bases: TGTGCCAGCAGCGTCAGCGGGAGGGGTCAAGAGACCCAGTACTTC. It encodes CASSVSGRGQETQYF.

This clonotype was detected many times. The rearrangement joins TRBV7-9 to TRBJ2-7, with TRBD1 identical over 7 bases. V dropped 5 bases and J dropped 5; count of bases not matched to a gene: 6. Germline-derived CDR1 and CDR2 are SEHNR and FQNEAQ (reference sequence). The CDR3 runs to 13 residues. The CDR3 region is CASSPLGQDEQYF. The CDR3 DNA sequence: TGTGCCAGCAGCCCCTTAGGACAGGACGAGCAGTACTTC.

The chain recombines TRBV6-5 with TRBJ2-1; no reliable D call. CDR3 length: 11 amino acids. Germline CDR1 MNHEY, CDR2 SVGAGI. V was trimmed by 6 bases and J by 9 bases, leaving 9 bases between them. The CDR3 is CASSSMLEQFF. The CDR3 nucleotides read TGTGCCAGCAGCTCAATGCTTGAGCAGTTCTTC.

The rearrangement uses TRBV13 and TRBJ2-1; 12 nucleotides match TRBD2. CDR1 is PRHDT, CDR2 FYEKMQ, per germline (reference sequence). V gave up 1 base and J gave up 5 bases; unmatched junction bases: 6. The CDR3 has 17 residues. The DNA for the CDR3 is TGTGCCAGCAGCTTAGCTACCGGACTAGCGGGAAACAATGAGCAGTTCTTC. Amino acid sequence: CASSLATGLAGNNEQFF. Looking up the rest from reference TRBV13 and TRBJ2-1 gives the full variable domain: AAGVIQSPRHLIKEKRETATLKCYPIPRHDTVYWYQQGPGQDPQFLISFYEKMQSDKGSIPDRFSAQQFSDYHSELNMSSLELGDSALYFCASSLATGLAGNNEQFFGPGTRLTVL.

The V call is TRBV11-2, the J call TRBJ2-5; D is perhaps TRBD2 (5 bases). This CDR3 contains 14 residues. Trimming pared 0 bases from V and 1 base from J, leaving 6 bases between. The germline V gene has CDR1 SGHAT and CDR2 FQNNGV. CDR3 in DNA: TGTGCCAGCAGCTTAGACAGCGGCCAAGAGACCCAGTACTTC. It specifies CASSLDSGQETQYF. Full variable domain (outside the CDR3, taken from reference TRBV11-2 and TRBJ2-5): EAGVAQSPRYKIIEKRQSVAFWCNPISGHATLYWYQQILGQGPKLLIQFQNNGVVDDSQLPKDRFSAERLKGVDSTLKIQPAKLEDSAVYLCASSLDSGQETQYFGPGTRLLVL.

V gene TRBV14 combines with J gene TRBJ1-1; D is unclear. The V end lost 0 bases, the J end lost 6 bases, and 14 bases lay between the germline ends. This CDR3 comprises 15 residues. CDR1 SGHDN and CDR2 FVKESK come from the germline V gene. CDR3 in amino acids: CASSQDGRGGAEAFF. The CDR3 DNA reads TGTGCCAGCAGCCAAGATGGACGCGGAGGTGCTGAAGCTTTCTTT.

V and J are TRBV28 and TRBJ1-2, with TRBD1 as a possible D gene (5 bases). Germline assignment: CDR1 MDHEN and CDR2 SYDVKM. There are 14 residues in the CDR3. The V end lost 5 bases, the J end lost 8 bases, and 18 bases lay between the germline ends. The CDR3 DNA follows: TGTGCCAGCAGTGGGACGGCTAGACTTTTCGGCTACACCTTC. This gives the protein CASSGTARLFGYTF.